The entry below describes one T cell receptor beta chain. TCRdb's copy holds only in-frame clones and misses some; the assay was immunoSEQ multiplex PCR. The data contain 250,000 to 350,000 clones, 80% to 90% of them singletons. This record belongs to a study of blood T cell repertoires in COVID-19. Study details: The origin of the acute and convalescent COVID-19 samples was the United States, Italy and Spain. The cDNA or gDNA used as material had been derived from T cells, B-cell-depleted T cells, or PBMCs.

The V gene's germline CDR1 is SGHDN and CDR2 FVKESK. The CDR3 totals 15 residues. The germline V and J ends were trimmed by 1 base and 5 bases, with 14 bases remaining between them. The age range of participants was about 18 to 95 years, with residence in fewer than 25 US areas. Before being deemed recovered, Cohort 3 donors had two negative PCRs, clearance, or symptom resolution. The sequence was collected from a woman aged 18-35 years who had recovered from COVID-19. Source material: PBMCs or T cells enriched from blood (not recorded which). The V gene is TRBV14, the J gene TRBJ1-2; D unclear. CDR3 DNA sequence: TGTGCCAGCAGCCAAGTTGCGGCCACCTTATATGGCTACACCTTC. It yields the protein CASSQVAATLYGYTF.